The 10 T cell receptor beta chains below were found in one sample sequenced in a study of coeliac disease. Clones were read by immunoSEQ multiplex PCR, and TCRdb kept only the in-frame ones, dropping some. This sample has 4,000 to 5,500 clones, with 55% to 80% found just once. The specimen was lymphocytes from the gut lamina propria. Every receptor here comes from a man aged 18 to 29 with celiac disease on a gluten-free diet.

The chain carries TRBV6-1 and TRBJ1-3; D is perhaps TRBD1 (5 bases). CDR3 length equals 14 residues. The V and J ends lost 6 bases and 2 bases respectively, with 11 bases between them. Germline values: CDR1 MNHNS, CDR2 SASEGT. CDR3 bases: TGTGCCAGCAGCTCAGGGTTTACTGGAAACACCATATATTTT. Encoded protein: CASSSGFTGNTIYF.

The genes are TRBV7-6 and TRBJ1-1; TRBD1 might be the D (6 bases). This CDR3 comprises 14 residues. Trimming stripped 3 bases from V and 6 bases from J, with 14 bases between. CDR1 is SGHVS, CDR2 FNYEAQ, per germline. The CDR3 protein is CASSLATGDAEAFF. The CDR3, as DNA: TGTGCCAGCAGCTTGGCGACAGGAGACGCTGAAGCTTTCTTT.

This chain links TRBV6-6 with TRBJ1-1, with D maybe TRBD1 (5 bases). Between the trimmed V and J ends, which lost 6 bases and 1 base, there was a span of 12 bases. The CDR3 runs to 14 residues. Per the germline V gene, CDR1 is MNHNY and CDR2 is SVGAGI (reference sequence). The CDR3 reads CASRKQESNTEAFF. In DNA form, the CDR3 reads TGTGCCAGCAGAAAACAGGAATCGAACACTGAAGCTTTCTTT.

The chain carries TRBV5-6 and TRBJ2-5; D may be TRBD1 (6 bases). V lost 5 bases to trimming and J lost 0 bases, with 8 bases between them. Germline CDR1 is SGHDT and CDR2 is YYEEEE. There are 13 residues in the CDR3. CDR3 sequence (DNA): TGTGCCAGCAGGGGGGCGGACCAAGAGACCCAGTACTTC. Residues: CASRGADQETQYF.

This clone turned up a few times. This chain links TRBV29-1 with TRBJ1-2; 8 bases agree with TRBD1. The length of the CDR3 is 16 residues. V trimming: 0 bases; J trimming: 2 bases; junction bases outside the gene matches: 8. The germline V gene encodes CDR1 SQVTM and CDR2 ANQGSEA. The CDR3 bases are TGCAGCGTTGAAGATGAAATTCAGGGGGCGAACTATGGCTACACCTTC. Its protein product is CSVEDEIQGANYGYTF.

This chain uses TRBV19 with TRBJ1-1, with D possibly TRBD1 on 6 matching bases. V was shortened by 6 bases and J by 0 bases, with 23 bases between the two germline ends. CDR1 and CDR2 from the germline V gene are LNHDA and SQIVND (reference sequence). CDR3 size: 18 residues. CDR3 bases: TGTGCCAGTAGCAATCAGCTAATAACCGGACAGATGAACACTGAAGCTTTCTTT. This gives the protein CASSNQLITGQMNTEAFF.

As DNA, the CDR3 is TGTGCCAGCAGTTACATCGGACAGCCGAAAAACATTCAGTACTTC. Translating it yields CASSYIGQPKNIQYF. The chain couples TRBV6-6 to TRBJ2-4; perhaps TRBD1 as D (6 bases). The CDR3 runs 15 residues. Germline V CDR1 and CDR2: MNHNY, SVGAGI (reference sequence). Deletions cut 2 bases from V and 4 bases from J, with 12 bases between.

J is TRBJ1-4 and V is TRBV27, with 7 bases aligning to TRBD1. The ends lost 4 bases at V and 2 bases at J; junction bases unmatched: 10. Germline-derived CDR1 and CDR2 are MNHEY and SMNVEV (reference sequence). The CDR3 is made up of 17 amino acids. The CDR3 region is CASSSYLQGRTNEKLFF. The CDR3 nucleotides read TGTGCCAGCAGTTCGTACCTACAGGGGAGGACTAATGAAAAACTGTTTTTT.

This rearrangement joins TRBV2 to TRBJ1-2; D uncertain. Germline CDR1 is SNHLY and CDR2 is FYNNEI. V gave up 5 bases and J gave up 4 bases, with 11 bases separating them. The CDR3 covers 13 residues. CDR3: CASSPDGAYGYTF. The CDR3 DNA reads TGTGCCAGCAGTCCTGACGGAGCCTATGGCTACACCTTC.

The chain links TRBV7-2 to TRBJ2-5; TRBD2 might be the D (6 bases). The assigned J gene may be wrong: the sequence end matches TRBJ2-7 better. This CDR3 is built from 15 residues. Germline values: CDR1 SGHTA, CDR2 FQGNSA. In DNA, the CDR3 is TGTGCCAGCAGTCCAGAGGCGGGGCCTACCTACGAGCAGTACTTC. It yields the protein CASSPEAGPTYEQYF.